Sequencing of this TCR beta chain was carried out in a study of blood T cells in healthy people across ages. Overall study findings and caveats: A conclusive naive versus antigen-experienced comparison was prevented by the unsorted PBMCs.

The study drew donors from healthy Caucasian individuals in Russia aged about 6 to 90. Each donor had about 10 milliliters of peripheral blood drawn. Whenever a sample was processed, at least 7 million PBMCs were isolated. Details on this clonotype: Its target is unknown.

Primers used in a second PCR of about 7 to 12 cycles were a sample-barcoded 5' primer and a J-beta primer mix. TCRdb recomputed calls from the 5' RACE reads with MiXCR, one row per CDR3 protein. The repertoire holds 1.5 million to 2 million distinct CDR3 sequences, with about 30% as singletons. This TCR derives from a woman under 40 in good health. Sequenced: blood.

In DNA, the CDR3 is TGTGCCAGCAGGGGATACAGGGTTCCCTACGAGCAGTACTTC. Its protein product is CASRGYRVPYEQYF. V and J are TRBV28 and TRBJ2-7; maybe TRBD1 (6 bases). Per the germline V gene, CDR1 is MDHEN and CDR2 is SYDVKM. The CDR3 is 14 residues long. Trimming took off 6 bases at V and 2 bases at J, with 14 bases between the two ends. Full variable domain (missing parts from reference TRBV28 and TRBJ2-7): DVKVTQSSRYLVKRTGEKVFLECVQDMDHENMFWYRQDPGLGLRLIYFSYDVKMKEKGDIPEGYSVSREKKERFSLILESASTNQTSMYLCASRGYRVPYEQYFGPGTRLTVT.